This TCR beta chain was observed in a study of shared clonotypes between healthy human individuals. Turning to the study itself: Researchers assigned three CD4 naive, three CD4 memory, two CD8 naive and one CD8 memory plate to each donor.

Details on this clone: The antigen is undetermined.

Study results and caveats: Naive subsets typically showed greater estimated richness than memory subsets.

The CDR3 sequence is 12 residues long. Germline V gene data show CDR1 as SGHNT and CDR2 as YYREEE (reference sequence). The ends were cut back, 2 bases at V and 6 bases at J, with 9 bases in the middle. Repertoires were generated with immunoSEQ multiplex PCR, while TCRdb's copy carries only in-frame clones and drops some. The sample contains 2.3 million or so clones, 85% to 95% of which appear only once. This chain connects TRBV5-4 to TRBJ2-7; tentative D call: TRBD2 (5 bases). The sample comprised naive CD4+ T cells from PBMCs. This sample's subset: CD45RA+ positively selected. The receptor was derived from a man aged 18-30 years in good health. Some clones in this sample may be carry-over from other donors' samples. For the CDR3, the DNA is TGTGCCAGCAGCTTCCCGGGGAGCGAGCAGTACTTC. Protein: CASSFPGSEQYF. Filled out from reference TRBV5-4 and TRBJ2-7, the complete variable domain reads ETGVTQSPTHLIKTRGQQVTLRCSSQSGHNTVSWYQQALGQGPQFIFQYYREEENGRGNFPPRFSGLQFPNYSSELNVNALELDDSALYLCASSFPGSEQYFGPGTRLTVT.